The next 6 T cell receptor beta chains were all read from a single sample in a study of shared clonotypes between healthy human individuals. The method was immunoSEQ multiplex PCR; TCRdb's version includes in-frame clones alone and lacks a portion of them. The sample has some 200,000 clones, 85% to 95% seen once. The sequenced material came from naive CD4+ T cells sorted from blood. Subset in this sample: CD45RA+ positively selected. Source of these receptors: a woman aged 25 to 39 in good health.

This rearrangement joins TRBV6-6 to TRBJ1-2, with 7 positions matching TRBD1. This CDR3 contains 16 residues. With 5 bases clipped from V and 6 bases from J, the junction kept 15 bases outside the gene matches. CDR1 and CDR2 (germline): MNHNY, SVGAGI (reference sequence). The CDR3 region has the DNA TGTGCCAGCAGTCGTCGAGCTGAGGGGGCTCAGGATGGCTACACCTTC. This gives the protein CASSRRAEGAQDGYTF.

J is TRBJ1-4 and V is TRBV5-8, with 9 bases fitting TRBD1. Germline V gene data show CDR1 as SGHTS and CDR2 as YDEGEE. V trimming: 4 bases; J trimming: 7 bases; junction bases outside the gene matches: 5. The CDR3 length is 14 residues. CDR3: CASSQDRGAEKLFF. The DNA for the CDR3 is TGTGCCAGCAGCCAAGACAGGGGGGCTGAAAAACTGTTTTTT.

This clone has just one count. This chain links TRBV18 with TRBJ1-5; tentative D call: TRBD1 (6 bases). The CDR3 has 17 residues. From germline, CDR1 is KGHSH and CDR2 LQKENI. Trimming cost V 6 bases and J 10 bases, with 28 bases left between them. Here the CDR3 DNA reads TGTGCCAGCTCCCCCCTTCCTAAGGGTCAGGGGATAGTCCCCCAGCATTTT. Its protein product is CASSPLPKGQGIVPQHF.

The chain couples TRBV4-1 to TRBJ1-6; TRBD1 matches 7 bases. Germline loops: CDR1 MGHRA, CDR2 YSYEKL. The CDR3 consists of 17 residues. Unmatched junction bases numbered 3, after V lost 1 base and J lost 0 bases. CDR3 coding DNA: TGCGCCAGCAGCCAAGTGGGACAGAGCTCCTATAATTCACCCCTCCACTTT. Translation gives CASSQVGQSSYNSPLHF.

The CDR3 DNA sequence: TGTGCCAGCAGCTACTTGGGCCTTAATCTCCCCTACGAGCAGTACTTC. It translates to CASSYLGLNLPYEQYF. The rearrangement links TRBV7-2 to TRBJ2-7; no firm D call. Germline V gene data show CDR1 as SGHTA and CDR2 as FQGNSA. Trimming took off 4 bases at V and 2 bases at J, with 18 bases between the two ends. This CDR3 spans 16 amino acids.

This chain connects TRBV21-1 to TRBJ2-1; TRBD1 is the table's D call and was not checked against the DNA. TRBV21-1 is shown as a pseudogene. The CDR3 is 16 residues long. The CDR3 DNA is TGTGCCAGCAACGAAAAAGGGGGCCCGCCTTACAATGAGCAGTTCTTC. It specifies CASNEKGGPPYNEQFF.